These 9 T cell receptor beta chains were sequenced from one sample in a study of cytomegalovirus exposure and HLA in healthy donors. Method: immunoSEQ multiplex PCR; TCRdb's copy keeps in-frame clones and lacks some. This sample has around 170,000 clones, with 85% found just once. The sample comprised PBMCs. Source of these receptors: a man younger than 35 in good health and CMV-seropositive.

The chain employs TRBV7-9 and TRBJ2-7; 10 positions match TRBD1. This CDR3 has 14 residues. Germline assignment: CDR1 SEHNR and CDR2 FQNEAQ (reference sequence). The V and J ends lost 5 bases and 4 bases, in that order; junction bases with no gene match: 5. In DNA form, the CDR3 reads TGTGCCAGCAGCCCGACAGGGGGCGCTTACGAGCAGTACTTC. Its translation: CASSPTGGAYEQYF. Complete variable domain (other parts from reference TRBV7-9 and TRBJ2-7): DTGVSQNPRHKITKRGQNVTFRCDPISEHNRLYWYRQTLGQGPEFLTYFQNEAQLEKSRLLSDRFSAERPKGSFSTLEIQRTEQGDSAMYLCASSPTGGAYEQYFGPGTRLTVT.

This clone was seen just once. This chain joins TRBV5-4 and TRBJ1-2; 7 positions agree with TRBD1. CDR1 SGHNT and CDR2 YYREEE come from the germline V gene (reference sequence). The CDR3 loop spans 14 amino acids. V was clipped by 2 bases and J by 2 bases; unmatched bases: 3. CDR3 amino acids: CASSFDRENYGYTF. CDR3 nucleotide sequence: TGTGCCAGCAGCTTCGACAGGGAGAACTATGGCTACACCTTC.

The rearrangement joins TRBV18 to TRBJ2-7, with 9 bases fitting TRBD1. The ends lost 3 bases at V and 3 bases at J; junction bases unmatched: 6. Germline V gives CDR1 KGHSH, CDR2 LQKENI. CDR3 length equals 15 residues. This CDR3 reads CASSPWTGDLYEQYF. CDR3 nucleotides: TGTGCCAGCTCACCCTGGACAGGGGACCTCTACGAGCAGTACTTC.

The chain employs TRBV28 and TRBJ1-2, with 7 bases identical to TRBD1. The germline CDR1 and CDR2 sequences are MDHEN and SYDVKM. This CDR3 comprises 15 residues. V shed 5 bases, J shed 6 bases, and the junction held 12 bases outside the gene matches. The CDR3: CASSPEGAGAHGYTF. Here the CDR3 DNA reads TGTGCCAGCAGTCCAGAGGGGGCAGGGGCGCATGGCTACACCTTC.

The gene calls are TRBV28 and TRBJ2-1; 8 bases are a match to TRBD1. The V and J ends lost 3 bases and 7 bases, in that order; junction bases with no gene match: 5. The CDR3 is 14 residues long. Germline lookup yields CDR1 MDHEN and CDR2 SYDVKM. As DNA, the CDR3 is TGTGCCAGCAGTTTCAGGGGGCTTGGGAATGAGCAGTTCTTC. Translating it yields CASSFRGLGNEQFF.

The V gene is TRBV6-4, the J gene TRBJ1-1, with D perhaps matching TRBD1 (5 bases). Germline loops: CDR1 MRHNA, CDR2 SNTAGT. V lost 6 bases and J lost 1, with 18 bases in between. This CDR3 region has 16 residues. CDR3: CASSPRRGKANTEAFF. CDR3 bases: TGTGCCAGCAGCCCTCGGCGGGGGAAGGCGAACACTGAAGCTTTCTTT.

The rearrangement links TRBV5-3 to TRBJ1-3, with D perhaps TRBD1 (5 bases). TRBV5-3 is designated an ORF whose function remains uncertain. Trimming stripped 7 bases from V and 2 bases from J, with 16 bases between. This CDR3 contains 15 residues. CDR3 loop: CARGGVDRTGNTIYF. In DNA, the CDR3 is TGTGCCAGAGGAGGGGTGGACCGCACTGGAAACACCATATATTTT.

The chain links TRBV30 to TRBJ2-1; tentatively, D is TRBD2 (5 bases). CDR3 length: 13 amino acids. CDR1 and CDR2 (germline): GTSNPN, SVGIG (reference sequence). V shed 3 bases and J shed 0 bases, with 6 bases lying between them. CDR3 region: CAWRGSSYNEQFF. The CDR3 DNA sequence: TGTGCCTGGAGGGGGAGCTCCTACAATGAGCAGTTCTTC.

This clone was picked up a small number of times. The chain recombines TRBV28 with TRBJ2-1, with 7 bases identical to TRBD2. Losses at the gene ends were 8 bases for V and 3 bases for J; bases not matched to a gene: 7. CDR1 MDHEN and CDR2 SYDVKM come from the germline V gene. This CDR3 is built from 14 residues. CDR3 residues: CASGRADVYNEQFF. The CDR3 DNA sequence: TGTGCCAGCGGGAGGGCCGATGTCTACAATGAGCAGTTCTTC.